The rows below give T cell receptor beta chains drawn from one sample of a study of tumor-infiltrating lymphocytes in localized non-small cell lung cancer. The protocol was immunoSEQ multiplex PCR, while the TCRdb copy is restricted to in-frame clones and leaves out a portion. Of roughly 13,000 clones in the sample, around three fifths were seen once. Sequenced: lung tumor tissue. The receptors originated from a human donor with non-small cell lung cancer. The conserved cysteine and the conserved F or W are not part of the CDR3 here.

j_gene	v_gene	CDR3aa
TRBJ1-2	TRBV18	ASSPPSENYGYT
TRBJ2-1	TRBV5-1	ASSQGLAGEHEQF
TRBJ2-1	TRBV15	ATSNPSDKTTVYNEQF
TRBJ1-4	TRBV11-2	ASSLAQHGRKLF
TRBJ1-2	TRBV6-1	ASSESRGDYGYT
TRBJ2-2	TRBV5-6	ASSLWDGAGNTGELF
TRBJ2-7	TRBV29-1	SVGTLAGYEQY
TRBJ2-7	TRBV30	AWSEVGIDYEQY
TRBJ1-1	TRBV7-9	ASSLPTATPNTEAF
TRBJ2-1	TRBV18	ASSPKSPGQGAHNEQF
TRBJ2-1	TRBV7-6	ASSLTGGNHNEQF
TRBJ2-1	TRBV18	ASSPPGSQSSYNEQF
TRBJ1-5	TRBV27	ASSYEGQGNQPQH
TRBJ2-7	TRBV18	ASSQAAGGSYEQY
TRBJ2-3	TRBV4-1	ASSQEEQGGGNTQY
TRBJ2-5	TRBV5-1	ASSLSGAQETQY